Shown below are 32 T cell receptor beta chains from a single sample sequenced in a study of cytotoxic CD8 clonotypes in ibrutinib-treated CLL. Clones were sequenced by immunoSEQ multiplex PCR, and TCRdb holds only the in-frame ones, with some missing. The sample includes 200,000 to 250,000 clones, 65% to 80% of them seen just once. The sequenced sample was PBMCs, obtained after 12 months of ibrutinib treatment. All receptors come from a human donor with chronic lymphocytic leukemia.

J is TRBJ1-1 and V is TRBV9, with 8 positions matching TRBD1. Germline-derived CDR1 and CDR2 are SGDLS and YYNGEE. The J segment lost 0 bases and the V segment lost 7 bases, leaving 2 bases of the junction unmatched. This CDR3 region has 13 residues. The CDR3 loop reads CASRTGMNTEAFF. As DNA, the CDR3 is TGTGCCAGCCGGACAGGGATGAACACTGAAGCTTTCTTT.

The rearrangement uses TRBV9 and TRBJ1-4; maybe TRBD1 (6 bases). Per germline, CDR1 SGDLS and CDR2 YYNGEE. Trimming removed 3 bases from V and 1 base from J, with 7 bases in between. CDR3 length: 14 residues. CDR3 nucleotides: TGTGCCAGCAGCGCCAGGGGAACTAATGAAAAACTGTTTTTT. Translating gives CASSARGTNEKLFF. The whole variable domain, remainder taken from reference TRBV9 and TRBJ1-4, is DSGVTQTPKHLITATGQRVTLRCSPRSGDLSVYWYQQSLDQGLQFLIQYYNGEERAKGNILERFSAQQFPDLHSELNLSSLELGDSALYFCASSARGTNEKLFFGSGTQLSVL.

V gene TRBV7-2 combines with J gene TRBJ1-5; tentatively, D is TRBD1 (5 bases). The CDR3 runs to 13 residues. Trimming took 5 bases from V and 3 from J, leaving 8 bases between them. Germline loops: CDR1 SGHTA, CDR2 FQGNSA. The CDR3 coding sequence is TGTGCCAGCAGCCTCAGGGACAATCAGCCCCAGCATTTT. Translation: CASSLRDNQPQHF. Supplemented by reference TRBV7-2 and TRBJ1-5, the full variable domain reads GAGVSQSPSNKVTEKGKDVELRCDPISGHTALYWYRQSLGQGLEFLIYFQGNSAPDKSGLPSDRFSAERTGGSVSTLTIQRTQQEDSAVYLCASSLRDNQPQHFGDGTRLSIL.

The chain carries TRBV5-1 and TRBJ2-7, with unresolved D. The CDR3 extends over 14 amino acids. V gave up 0 bases and J gave up 3 bases, with 10 bases separating them. CDR1 is SGHRS, CDR2 YFSETQ, per germline. The DNA of the CDR3 is TGCGCCAGCAGCTTGGGGGCGGACCTCTACGAGCAGTACTTC. This sequence encodes CASSLGADLYEQYF.

The chain employs TRBV6-1 and TRBJ1-5; D ambiguous. Trimming removed 8 bases at V and 3 bases at J, with 11 bases between. The germline V gene has CDR1 MNHNS and CDR2 SASEGT. The CDR3 length is 13 residues. The CDR3 region has the DNA TGTGCCAGCGGCCGGTTTTCCAATCAGCCCCAGCATTTT. Its protein product is CASGRFSNQPQHF.

The V call is TRBV7-9, the J call TRBJ1-3, with a possible D match to TRBD1 (6 bases). CDR3 length: 14 amino acids. V was cut by 5 bases and J by 7 bases, with 15 bases left in between. Germline V gene sequence: CDR1 SEHNR, CDR2 FQNEAQ (reference sequence). This CDR3 is CASSPQGNGNTIYF. The CDR3 region has the DNA TGTGCCAGCAGCCCCCAGGGGAACGGGAACACCATATATTTT.

The chain joins TRBV4-3 to TRBJ1-2, with D possibly matching TRBD1 (6 bases). Germline CDR1 reads LGHNA; CDR2 reads YSLEER. CDR3 length: 15 amino acids. Trimming removed 0 bases from V and 3 bases from J, with 11 bases in between. DNA of the CDR3: TGCGCCAGCAGCCAAGATCCAGGGGCCCACTATGGCTACACCTTC. Translating gives CASSQDPGAHYGYTF.

In this sample, this clone turned up a few times. The V and J genes are TRBV2 and TRBJ2-2, with D uncertain. Germline assignment: CDR1 SNHLY and CDR2 FYNNEI. V was shortened by 9 bases and J by 1 base, with 15 bases between the two germline ends. CDR3 length equals 15 residues. DNA for the CDR3: TGTGCCAGTACTCCCGGACGAGTGAACACCGGGGAGCTGTTTTTT. It specifies CASTPGRVNTGELFF. The full variable domain, rest sourced from reference TRBV2 and TRBJ2-2, is EPEVTQTPSHQVTQMGQEVILRCVPISNHLYFYWYRQILGQKVEFLVSFYNNEISEKSEIFDDQFSVERPDGSNFTLKIRSTKLEDSAMYFCASTPGRVNTGELFFGEGSRLTVL.

J is TRBJ1-2 and V is TRBV30; TRBD1 is a possible D gene (5 bases). CDR3 length: 13 amino acids. The germline gives CDR1 GTSNPN, CDR2 SVGIG (reference sequence). V was pared by 5 bases and J by 0 bases, with 10 bases between. The CDR3 DNA reads TGTGCCTGGCTAGACAGATCTAACTATGGCTACACCTTC. This codes for CAWLDRSNYGYTF.

This chain joins TRBV7-6 and TRBJ2-7, with TRBD1 matching over 9 bases. The CDR3 sequence is 13 residues long. V was clipped by 5 bases and J by 4 bases; unmatched bases: 3. The germline V gene encodes CDR1 SGHVS and CDR2 FNYEAQ. The CDR3 nucleotides are TGTGCCAGCAGCCGGGACAGGGATTACGAGCAGTACTTC. Translation: CASSRDRDYEQYF. The full variable domain, in which reference TRBV7-6 and TRBJ2-7 provide the parts outside the CDR3, is GAGVSQSPRYKVTKRGQDVALRCDPISGHVSLYWYRQALGQGPEFLTYFNYEAQQDKSGLPNDRFSAERPEGSISTLTIQRTEQRDSAMYRCASSRDRDYEQYFGPGTRLTVT.

The CDR3 DNA reads as TGTGCCAGTAGTCCACACACAGATACGCAGTATTTT. This sequence encodes CASSPHTDTQYF. This sequence joins TRBV19 and TRBJ2-3; D gene uncertain. CDR1 is LNHDA and CDR2 is SQIVND in the germline V gene (reference sequence). Trimming cost V 5 bases and J 2 bases, with 5 bases left between them. The CDR3 runs to 12 residues.

This clone came up once. J is TRBJ2-4 and V is TRBV4-2; D remains ambiguous. This CDR3 region has 16 residues. Trimming pared 0 bases from V and 1 base from J, leaving 10 bases between. Per germline, CDR1 LGHNA and CDR2 YNFKEQ. The CDR3 sequence: CASSQDAIDAKNIQYF. The CDR3 region has the DNA TGTGCCAGCAGCCAAGATGCCATCGATGCCAAAAACATTCAGTACTTC.

This clone was observed a handful of times. The chain's CDR3 is CASSRGTGVSDTQYF. CDR3 coding DNA: TGTGCCAGCAGCCGGGGGACAGGGGTTTCAGATACGCAGTATTTT. The rearrangement joins TRBV5-4 to TRBJ2-3; 10 bases map to TRBD1. Germline V CDR1 and CDR2: SGHNT, YYREEE (reference sequence). J lost 4 bases, V lost 4 bases, and 6 bases had no gene match. The CDR3 contains 15 residues.

The chain couples TRBV27 to TRBJ1-1, with a weak D call TRBD1 (6 bases). The V end was cut by 2 bases, the J end by 5 bases, with 18 bases between. The CDR3 extends over 16 amino acids. Germline values: CDR1 MNHEY, CDR2 SMNVEV (reference sequence). The CDR3 region is CASSLMFRGAGTEAFF. The CDR3 nucleotides read TGTGCCAGCAGTTTAATGTTCAGGGGCGCAGGGACTGAAGCTTTCTTT.

The chain carries TRBV7-9 and TRBJ2-6; 8 positions agree with TRBD2. This CDR3 spans 16 amino acids. V shed 6 bases and J 1 base; nucleotides not matched to a gene: 5. The germline V gene encodes CDR1 SEHNR and CDR2 FQNEAQ (reference sequence). The CDR3 reads CASRPRGGSGANVLTF. CDR3 in DNA: TGTGCCAGCAGACCTCGGGGGGGGTCTGGGGCCAACGTCCTGACTTTC.

The chain joins TRBV28 to TRBJ1-5; the match to TRBD1 covers 8 bases. V shed 1 base and J 7 bases; nucleotides not matched to a gene: 6. This CDR3 is 15 amino acids long. Germline CDR1 reads MDHEN; CDR2 reads SYDVKM. CDR3 in amino acids: CASSLFPTGAQPQHF. CDR3 nucleotide sequence: TGTGCCAGCAGTTTATTCCCGACAGGGGCGCAGCCCCAGCATTTT.

CDR3 sequence: CASSFGHANYGYTF. The CDR3 DNA follows: TGCGCCAGCAGCTTCGGTCACGCTAACTATGGCTACACCTTC. This sequence joins TRBV5-1 and TRBJ1-2; D unresolved. CDR3 length equals 14 residues. Between the trimmed V and J ends, which lost 2 bases and 0 bases, there was a span of 8 bases. Germline lookup yields CDR1 SGHRS and CDR2 YFSETQ.

The sample holds one count of this clone. This chain connects TRBV27 to TRBJ1-2; 10 positions agree with TRBD1. From germline, CDR1 is MNHEY and CDR2 SMNVEV (reference sequence). V lost 6 bases and J lost 4; bases outside the gene matches: 5. The CDR3 runs 14 residues. CDR3 bases: TGTGCCAGCAGGAGGGACAGGGGAAGCTATGGCTACACCTTC. Translating it yields CASRRDRGSYGYTF.

This clone was seen once. The CDR3 DNA is TGTGCCAGCAGGCTACACCATTCCGACAATGAGCAGTTCTTC. Residues: CASRLHHSDNEQFF. This rearrangement joins TRBV21-1 to TRBJ2-1. TRBV21-1 is designated a pseudogene. The CDR3 is 14 residues long.

The chain uses TRBV7-2 and TRBJ1-3; TRBD1 might be the D (5 bases). CDR3 length: 14 residues. V was clipped by 5 bases and J by 0 bases, with 8 bases between them. Looked up from germline, CDR1 is SGHTA and CDR2 is FQGNSA. The CDR3: CASSQGLSGNTIYF. The CDR3 DNA is TGTGCCAGCAGCCAGGGCCTCTCTGGAAACACCATATATTTT.

The chain uses TRBV6-4 and TRBJ2-3; D is perhaps TRBD1 (5 bases). Trimming took 5 bases from V and 0 from J, leaving 15 bases between them. The CDR3 is 16 residues long. Germline values: CDR1 MRHNA, CDR2 SNTAGT. Here the CDR3 DNA reads TGTGCCAGCAGTTACCTTTGGGGCCAAAGCACAGATACGCAGTATTTT. Amino acid sequence: CASSYLWGQSTDTQYF.

In this sample, this clone turned up once. The gene calls are TRBV30 and TRBJ1-5; D is possibly TRBD1 (5 bases). Germline V lookup: CDR1 GTSNPN, CDR2 SVGIG (reference sequence). V lost 2 bases and J 4 bases, leaving 9 bases between the germline ends. The CDR3 spans 13 residues. CDR3 sequence: CAWSLGGNQPQHF. As DNA, the CDR3 is TGTGCCTGGAGTCTTGGGGGAAATCAGCCCCAGCATTTT.

This chain joins TRBV4-3 and TRBJ2-1; D not resolved. This CDR3 comprises 12 residues. CDR1 LGHNA and CDR2 YSLEER come from the germline V gene. V was shortened by 3 bases and J by 4 bases, with 4 bases between the two germline ends. The CDR3, as DNA: TGCGCCAGCAGCCAGACTTACAATGAGCAGTTCTTC. Translated: CASSQTYNEQFF.

J is TRBJ2-5 and V is TRBV5-1; 9 bases line up with TRBD2. This CDR3 comprises 15 residues. Trimming removed 3 bases from V and 2 bases from J; junction bases left unmatched: 5. Germline CDR1 is SGHRS and CDR2 is YFSETQ. In DNA, the CDR3 is TGCGCCAGCAGCTCTCAAGCGGGGGGACAAGAGACCCAGTACTTC. It translates to CASSSQAGGQETQYF.

The chain employs TRBV19 and TRBJ1-1, with D possibly TRBD1 on 5 matching bases. Germline assignment: CDR1 LNHDA and CDR2 SQIVND (reference sequence). The CDR3 extends over 16 amino acids. Trimming removed 4 bases at V and 1 base at J, with 16 bases between. CDR3 nucleotide sequence: TGTGCCAGTAGTAGGGTTCAGGGTACAAAGAACACTGAAGCTTTCTTT. It translates to CASSRVQGTKNTEAFF.

The genes are TRBV4-1 and TRBJ1-2; D unclear. CDR1 is MGHRA and CDR2 is YSYEKL in the germline V gene. Deletions cut 0 bases from V and 7 bases from J, with 15 bases between. The CDR3 covers 15 residues. The CDR3 coding sequence is TGCGCCAGCAGCCAAGATTACCCAGGTCCTGGTGGCTACACCTTC. Amino acids: CASSQDYPGPGGYTF.

The chain combines TRBV9 with TRBJ2-3; D uncertain. This CDR3 comprises 12 residues. Germline lookup yields CDR1 SGDLS and CDR2 YYNGEE. Trimming cost V 0 bases and J 8 bases, with 7 bases left between them. The CDR3 reads CASSVDQSTQYF. For the CDR3, the DNA is TGTGCCAGCAGCGTAGACCAGTCTACGCAGTATTTT.

The gene calls are TRBV4-3 and TRBJ1-2, with D possibly matching TRBD1 (6 bases). The CDR3 is 14 residues long. Per germline, CDR1 LGHNA and CDR2 YSLEER. Trimming shortened V by 5 bases and J by 2 bases, and 12 bases separated the two germline ends. DNA of the CDR3: TGCGCCAGCAGCATAACAGGGCTAAACTATGGCTACACCTTC. Its translation: CASSITGLNYGYTF.

This clone was counted a few times. The chain joins TRBV7-9 to TRBJ1-1; D not certain. The germline CDR1 and CDR2 sequences are SEHNR and FQNEAQ (reference sequence). CDR3 size: 13 residues. V gave up 3 bases and J gave up 8 bases, with 13 bases separating them. Written as DNA, the CDR3 is TGTGCCAGCAGCTTGAGTGGGCGGGAGGAAGCTTTCTTT. Amino acids: CASSLSGREEAFF.

The chain combines TRBV6-6 with TRBJ2-3; no reliable D call. Trimming removed 6 bases from V and 0 bases from J, with 10 bases in between. Germline CDR1 and CDR2: MNHNY and SVGAGI (reference sequence). This CDR3 contains 14 residues. In DNA, the CDR3 is TGTGCCAGCAGGAAAAGTCGAAGCACAGATACGCAGTATTTT. This gives the protein CASRKSRSTDTQYF.

The rearrangement joins TRBV30 to TRBJ1-2; 9 bases agree with TRBD1. The junction had 8 bases not matched to a gene; V was cut back by 2 bases and J by 4 bases. Germline CDR1 GTSNPN, CDR2 SVGIG (reference sequence). The CDR3 is 15 amino acids. This CDR3 is CAWSFKGTGSYGYTF. Written as DNA, the CDR3 is TGTGCCTGGAGTTTCAAAGGGACAGGGAGCTATGGCTACACCTTC.

This clone occurred once. This rearrangement joins TRBV4-3 to TRBJ2-1, with unresolved D. Germline V gene lookup returns CDR1 LGHNA and CDR2 YSLEER. With 0 bases removed from V and 5 bases from J, the gap between germline ends came to 8 bases. The CDR3 totals 14 residues. CDR3 bases: TGCGCCAGCAGCCAAGAAATAGGTAACAATGAGCAGTTCTTC. This sequence encodes CASSQEIGNNEQFF.